The 9 T cell receptor beta chains below come from one sample, sequenced in a study of T cell responses to AZD1222 COVID-19 vaccine. Profiled with immunoSEQ multiplex PCR; TCRdb holds only in-frame clones, not every one. The table includes 200,000 or so clones, 90% to 95% detected once. Sequences were derived from peripheral blood, sampled 28 days after the second AZD1222 dose. The receptors shown here come from an adult who received the AZD1222 COVID-19 vaccine.

The gene calls are TRBV3-1 (or the pseudogene TRBV3-2) and TRBJ2-7; TRBD2 agrees at 8 bases. With V trimmed by 3 bases and J by 3 bases, 10 bases remained unmatched. The length of the CDR3 is 16 residues. Germline lookup yields CDR1 LGHDT and CDR2 YNNKEL (reference sequence). CDR3 amino acids: CASSQNRGGDRYEQYF. The CDR3 DNA reads TGTGCCAGCAGCCAGAATCGGGGGGGAGATCGCTACGAGCAGTACTTC.

This clone was recorded only once. The V call is TRBV15, the J call TRBJ1-5; no firm D call. The germline gives CDR1 LNHNV, CDR2 YYDKDF (reference sequence). CDR3 length: 14 residues. Trimming cost V 0 bases and J 1 base, with 4 bases left between them. This CDR3 reads CATSRDQSNQPQHF. The DNA of the CDR3 is TGTGCCACCAGCAGAGATCAAAGCAATCAGCCCCAGCATTTT.

This chain uses TRBV14 with TRBJ1-5; D uncertain. With 3 bases removed from V and 3 bases from J, the gap between germline ends came to 6 bases. This CDR3 is built from 13 residues. Germline V gene data show CDR1 as SGHDN and CDR2 as FVKESK. The CDR3, as DNA: TGTGCCAGCAGCCACCGGGACAATCAGCCCCAGCATTTT. This codes for CASSHRDNQPQHF.

This clone was observed a handful of times. This chain joins TRBV25-1 and TRBJ1-2; D may be TRBD1 (5 bases). The CDR3 has 14 amino acids. Germline loops: CDR1 MGHDK, CDR2 SYGVNS. Trimming cost V 6 bases and J 4 bases, with 15 bases left between them. The CDR3 protein is CASRPAGAIYGYTF. CDR3 coding DNA: TGTGCCAGCAGGCCCGCCGGGGCGATCTATGGCTACACCTTC.

This clone was seen once. V gene TRBV7-3 combines with J gene TRBJ1-6; 9 bases align to TRBD1. CDR3 length: 14 amino acids. Germline CDR1 SGHTA, CDR2 FQGTGA. The ends lost 5 bases at V and 9 bases at J; junction bases unmatched: 5. The CDR3 loop reads CASSAGTGSSPLHF. CDR3 nucleotides: TGTGCCAGCAGCGCCGGGACAGGGAGTTCACCCCTCCACTTT.

This chain connects TRBV7-2 to TRBJ1-5; tentatively, D is TRBD1 (5 bases). With 3 bases removed from V and 7 bases from J, the gap between germline ends came to 10 bases. This CDR3 contains 13 residues. The germline V gene has CDR1 SGHTA and CDR2 FQGNSA. CDR3 amino acids: CASSLGTEQPQHF. The DNA for the CDR3 is TGTGCCAGCAGCTTGGGGACTGAACAGCCCCAGCATTTT.

This sequence joins TRBV9 and TRBJ2-3, with unresolved D. Germline V CDR1 and CDR2: SGDLS, YYNGEE. The CDR3 extends over 12 amino acids. Trimming removed 7 bases at V and 2 bases at J, with 8 bases between. Here the CDR3 reads CASGRFTDTQYF. The CDR3 DNA follows: TGTGCCAGCGGAAGATTCACAGATACGCAGTATTTT.

The V gene is TRBV3-1 (or the pseudogene TRBV3-2), the J gene TRBJ2-7; TRBD2 might be the D (5 bases). Germline V lookup: CDR1 LGHDT, CDR2 YNNKEL (reference sequence). This CDR3 has 12 residues. Trimming removed 4 bases at V and 3 bases at J, with 7 bases between. CDR3: CASSLGIYEQYF. CDR3 in DNA: TGTGCCAGCAGCCTCGGGATCTACGAGCAGTACTTC.

The count of this clone is one. The chain is built from TRBV2 and TRBJ1-5, with 7 bases matching TRBD1. This CDR3 is 13 amino acids long. After removal of 8 bases from V and 7 bases from J, the junction contained 8 bases not matched to a gene. CDR1 SNHLY and CDR2 FYNNEI come from the germline V gene. CDR3: CASRTGSYQPQHF. CDR3 DNA: TGTGCCAGCCGGACAGGCTCGTACCAGCCCCAGCATTTT.